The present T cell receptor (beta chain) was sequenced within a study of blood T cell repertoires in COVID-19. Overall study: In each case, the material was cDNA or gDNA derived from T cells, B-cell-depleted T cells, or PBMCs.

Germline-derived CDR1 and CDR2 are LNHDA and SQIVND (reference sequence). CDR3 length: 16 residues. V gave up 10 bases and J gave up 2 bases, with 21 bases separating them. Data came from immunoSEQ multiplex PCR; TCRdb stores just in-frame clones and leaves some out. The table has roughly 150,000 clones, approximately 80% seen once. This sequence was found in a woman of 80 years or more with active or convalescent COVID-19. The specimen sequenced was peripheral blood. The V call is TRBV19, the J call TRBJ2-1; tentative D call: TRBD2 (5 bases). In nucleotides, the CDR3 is TGTGCCACCAGCCGAGCTGTAGGGAGTCCCTACAATGAGCAGTTCTTC. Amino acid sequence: CATSRAVGSPYNEQFF.